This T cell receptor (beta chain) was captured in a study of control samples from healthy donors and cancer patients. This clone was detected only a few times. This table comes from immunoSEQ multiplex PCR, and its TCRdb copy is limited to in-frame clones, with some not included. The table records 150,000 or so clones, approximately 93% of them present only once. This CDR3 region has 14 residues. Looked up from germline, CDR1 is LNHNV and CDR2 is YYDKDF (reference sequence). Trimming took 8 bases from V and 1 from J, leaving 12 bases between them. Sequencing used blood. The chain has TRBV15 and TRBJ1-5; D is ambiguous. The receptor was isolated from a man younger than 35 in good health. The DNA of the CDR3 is TGTGCCACCTGTAGCAGCAGGAGCAATCAGCCCCAGCATTTT. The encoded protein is CATCSSRSNQPQHF.